Shown below are 8 T cell receptor beta chains from a single sample sequenced in a study of control samples from healthy donors and cancer patients. The data were produced by immunoSEQ multiplex PCR, yet TCRdb's version contains in-frame clones alone and is incomplete. This table holds approximately 150,000 clones, roughly 94% found once. Material for sequencing was blood. These receptor sequences come from a man aged 40-50 years in good health.

The chain has TRBV7-2 and TRBJ2-2; tentatively, D is TRBD1 (6 bases). Germline-derived CDR1 and CDR2 are SGHTA and FQGNSA. Trimming took off 5 bases at V and 0 bases at J, with 10 bases between the two ends. The CDR3 extends over 15 amino acids. The CDR3 nucleotides are TGTGCCAGCAGCACACAGGGACCGAACACCGGGGAGCTGTTTTTT. Translated, it gives CASSTQGPNTGELFF. The variable domain in full, with the rest retrieved from reference TRBV7-2 and TRBJ2-2, is GAGVSQSPSNKVTEKGKDVELRCDPISGHTALYWYRQSLGQGLEFLIYFQGNSAPDKSGLPSDRFSAERTGGSVSTLTIQRTQQEDSAVYLCASSTQGPNTGELFFGEGSRLTVL.

The V and J genes are TRBV20-1 and TRBJ2-1, with TRBD2 as a possible D gene (5 bases). CDR1 and CDR2 (germline): DFQATT, SNEGSKA (reference sequence). Trimming took off 3 bases at V and 0 bases at J, with 12 bases between the two ends. CDR3 length equals 15 residues. CDR3 protein: CSASFDYTSYNEQFF. The CDR3 nucleotides are TGCAGTGCTAGTTTCGACTACACCTCCTACAATGAGCAGTTCTTC.

This chain joins TRBV15 and TRBJ1-1; D gene unclear. V lost 3 bases and J lost 2, with 22 bases in between. Germline-derived CDR1 and CDR2 are LNHNV and YYDKDF (reference sequence). The CDR3 contains 18 residues. The CDR3 here is CATSSPLILRRSNTEAFF. The CDR3 coding sequence is TGTGCCACCAGCAGCCCTCTAATCCTTCGACGGAGTAACACTGAAGCTTTCTTT.

The chain recombines TRBV9 with TRBJ1-1, with D maybe TRBD1 (6 bases). CDR3 length: 17 amino acids. Germline V lookup: CDR1 SGDLS, CDR2 YYNGEE. Trimming removed 0 bases at V and 3 bases at J, with 18 bases between. CDR3 residues: CASSVGGRPKTDTEAFF. As DNA, the CDR3 is TGTGCCAGCAGCGTAGGGGGGCGTCCCAAGACGGACACTGAAGCTTTCTTT.

DNA for the CDR3: TGTGCCAGCAGTGAAGCCGGACCGGGAGCTTTCTTT. As protein: CASSEAGPGAFF. The rearrangement uses TRBV2 and TRBJ1-1; no definite D call. V lost 0 bases, J lost 10 bases, and 9 bases lay in between. Per germline, CDR1 SNHLY and CDR2 FYNNEI. This CDR3 has 12 amino acids.

The DNA for the CDR3 is TGTGCCAGCAGCTTAGTTAGCAGGGCTGCTCAAGAGACCCAGTACTTC. This sequence encodes CASSLVSRAAQETQYF. The rearrangement links TRBV7-9 to TRBJ2-5, with D possibly matching TRBD1 (5 bases). Trimming left V 1 base short and J 2 bases short, with 14 bases between. Per germline, CDR1 SEHNR and CDR2 FQNEAQ (reference sequence). This CDR3 contains 16 residues.

V and J are TRBV28 and TRBJ2-7, with no clear D. Looked up from germline, CDR1 is MDHEN and CDR2 is SYDVKM. With 8 bases removed from V and 2 bases from J, the gap between germline ends came to 13 bases. The CDR3 is 13 amino acids. The CDR3 loop reads CASSLSRTYEQYF. The CDR3 coding sequence is TGTGCCAGCTCTCTTTCACGCACCTACGAGCAGTACTTC.

The CDR3: CATSRRPGTGYTF. The CDR3 bases are TGTGCCACCAGCAGGAGGCCGGGAACGGGCTACACCTTC. V gene TRBV15 combines with J gene TRBJ1-2; D ambiguous. The CDR3 sequence is 13 residues long. V was trimmed by 3 bases and J by 8 bases, leaving 13 bases between them. CDR1 and CDR2 (germline): LNHNV, YYDKDF (reference sequence).